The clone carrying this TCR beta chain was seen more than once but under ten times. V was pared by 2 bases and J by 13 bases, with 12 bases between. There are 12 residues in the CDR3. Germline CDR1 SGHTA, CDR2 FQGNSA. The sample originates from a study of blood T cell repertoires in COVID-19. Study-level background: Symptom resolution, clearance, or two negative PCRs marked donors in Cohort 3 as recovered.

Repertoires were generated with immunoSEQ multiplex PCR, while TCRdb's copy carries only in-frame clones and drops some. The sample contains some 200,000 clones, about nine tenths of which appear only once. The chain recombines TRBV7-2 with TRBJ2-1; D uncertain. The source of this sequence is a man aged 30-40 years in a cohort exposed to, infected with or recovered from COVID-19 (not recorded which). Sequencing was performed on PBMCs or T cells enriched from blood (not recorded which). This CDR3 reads CASSLMGTTQFF. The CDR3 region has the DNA TGTGCCAGCAGCTTAATGGGTACTACCCAGTTCTTC.